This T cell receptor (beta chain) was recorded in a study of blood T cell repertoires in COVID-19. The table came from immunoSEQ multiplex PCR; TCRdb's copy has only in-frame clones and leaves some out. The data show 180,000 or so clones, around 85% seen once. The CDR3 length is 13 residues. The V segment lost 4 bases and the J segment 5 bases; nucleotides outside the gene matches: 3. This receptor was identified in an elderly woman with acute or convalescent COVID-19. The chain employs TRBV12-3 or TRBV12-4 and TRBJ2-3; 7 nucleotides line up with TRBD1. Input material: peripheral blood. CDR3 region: CASSSYRGDTQYF. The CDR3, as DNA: TGTGCCAGCAGTTCGTACAGGGGAGATACGCAGTATTTT.